This T cell receptor (beta chain) was found in a study of response to subunit inactivated influenza vaccine. About this clonotype: Its specificity is not known.

TCRdb redid the calling of the RT-PCR reads with MiXCR, one entry per CDR3 protein. The table shows almost 250,000 distinct CDR3 sequences, with about 12% occurring only once. Germline V gene lookup returns CDR1 SEHNR and CDR2 FQNEAQ (reference sequence). The CDR3 is made up of 16 amino acids. V was shortened by 7 bases and J by 4 bases, with 22 bases between the two germline ends. The study's findings and limits: The study's authors posited that every seasonal influenza vaccination enlists few new T cells.

This chain connects TRBV7-9 to TRBJ1-1, with D unclear. The receptor was derived from a man between 50 and 59 years old who received an inactivated influenza vaccine. Sequenced here: non-naive T cells sorted from PBMCs, sampled 14 days before vaccination. The CDR3 nucleotides are TGTGCCAGCATCCCTGGATTCGAGCGAACGGGCACTGAAGCTTTCTTT. This gives the protein CASIPGFERTGTEAFF.